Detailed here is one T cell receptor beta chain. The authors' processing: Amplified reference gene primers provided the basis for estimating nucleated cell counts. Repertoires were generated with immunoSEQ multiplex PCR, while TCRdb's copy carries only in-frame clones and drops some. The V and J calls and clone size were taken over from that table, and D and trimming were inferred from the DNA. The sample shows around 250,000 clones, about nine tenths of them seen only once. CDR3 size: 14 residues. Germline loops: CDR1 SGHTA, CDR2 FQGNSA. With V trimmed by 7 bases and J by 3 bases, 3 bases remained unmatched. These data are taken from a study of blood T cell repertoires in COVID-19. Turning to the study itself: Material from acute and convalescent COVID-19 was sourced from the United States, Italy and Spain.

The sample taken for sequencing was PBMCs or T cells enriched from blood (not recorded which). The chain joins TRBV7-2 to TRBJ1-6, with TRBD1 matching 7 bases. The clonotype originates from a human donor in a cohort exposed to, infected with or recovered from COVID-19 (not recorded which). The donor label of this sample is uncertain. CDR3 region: CASTGQSYNSPLHF. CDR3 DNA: TGTGCCAGCACGGGACAGAGCTATAATTCACCCCTCCACTTT.